This T cell receptor (beta chain) was captured in a study of shared clonotypes between healthy human individuals. The overall study: The donor group consisted of two women and a few men, aged 18 to 49. Study results and limitations: Compared with clonotypes that all four donors shared, non-shared clonotypes had lower generation probabilities. Shared clonotypes: roughly 4.7% naive CD4, around 3.5% naive CD8, under 2.5% memory CD4, around 0.4% memory CD8. Researchers found naive subsets generally carried larger estimated richness than memory subsets.

On this clone itself: Its antigen is as yet unknown.

TCRdb's table, derived via immunoSEQ multiplex PCR, lists solely in-frame clones and lacks some. The sample includes roughly 220,000 clones, over 50% of them seen just once. CDR3 length equals 16 residues. With 0 bases removed from V and 3 bases from J, the gap between germline ends came to 15 bases. CDR1 and CDR2 from the germline V gene are SGHTA and FQGNSA. The source material was memory CD4+ T cells sorted from blood. The subset is: CD45RA-negative fraction. The chain couples TRBV7-2 to TRBJ2-7; TRBD2 is a possible D gene (6 bases). This sequence originates from a man aged 25 to 45 in good health. CDR3 sequence reads: CASSLAGGGIYYEQYF. CDR3 nucleotide sequence: TGTGCCAGCAGCTTAGCCGGTGGGGGGATTTACTACGAGCAGTACTTC.